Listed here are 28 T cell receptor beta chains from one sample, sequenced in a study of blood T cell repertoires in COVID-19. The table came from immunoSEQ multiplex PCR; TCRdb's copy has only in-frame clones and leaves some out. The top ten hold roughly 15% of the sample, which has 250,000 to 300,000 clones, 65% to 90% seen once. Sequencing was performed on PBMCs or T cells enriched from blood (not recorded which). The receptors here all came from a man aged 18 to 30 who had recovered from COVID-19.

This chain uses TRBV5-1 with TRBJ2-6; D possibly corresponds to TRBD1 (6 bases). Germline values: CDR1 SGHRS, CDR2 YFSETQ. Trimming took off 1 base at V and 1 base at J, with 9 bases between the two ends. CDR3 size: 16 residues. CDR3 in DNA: TGCGCCAGCAGCTTGTCAGGGACATCTGGGGCCAACGTCCTGACTTTC. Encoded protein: CASSLSGTSGANVLTF.

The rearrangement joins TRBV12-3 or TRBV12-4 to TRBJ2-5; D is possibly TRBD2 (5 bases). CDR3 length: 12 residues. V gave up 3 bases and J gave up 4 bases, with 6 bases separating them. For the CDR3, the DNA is TGTGCCAGCAGTTTTGAGGGAGAGACCCAGTACTTC. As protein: CASSFEGETQYF.

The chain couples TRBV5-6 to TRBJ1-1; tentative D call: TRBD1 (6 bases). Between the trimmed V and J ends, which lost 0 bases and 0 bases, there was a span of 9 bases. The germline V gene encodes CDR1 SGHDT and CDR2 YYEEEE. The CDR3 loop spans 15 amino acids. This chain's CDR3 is CASSLVGQLNTEAFF. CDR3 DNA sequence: TGTGCCAGCAGCTTGGTCGGACAGTTGAACACTGAAGCTTTCTTT.

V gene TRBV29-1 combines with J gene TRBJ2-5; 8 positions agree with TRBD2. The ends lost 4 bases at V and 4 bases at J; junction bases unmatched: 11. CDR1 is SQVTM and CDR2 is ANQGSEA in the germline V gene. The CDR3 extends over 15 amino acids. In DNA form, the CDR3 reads TGCAGCGTTGTAGGGACCGGGGGGGCCAGAGAGACCCAGTACTTC. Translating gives CSVVGTGGARETQYF.

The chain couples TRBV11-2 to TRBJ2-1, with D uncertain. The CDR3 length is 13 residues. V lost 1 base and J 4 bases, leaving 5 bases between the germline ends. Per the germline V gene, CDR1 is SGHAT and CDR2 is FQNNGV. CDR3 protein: CASSLARYNEQFF. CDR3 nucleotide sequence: TGTGCCAGCAGCTTAGCGAGATACAATGAGCAGTTCTTC.

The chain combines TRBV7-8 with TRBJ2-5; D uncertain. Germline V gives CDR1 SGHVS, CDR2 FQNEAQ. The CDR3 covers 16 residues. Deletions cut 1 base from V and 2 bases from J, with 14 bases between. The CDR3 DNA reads TGTGCCAGCAGCTTAGTTCTTTGGGCAGGTCAAGAGACCCAGTACTTC. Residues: CASSLVLWAGQETQYF.

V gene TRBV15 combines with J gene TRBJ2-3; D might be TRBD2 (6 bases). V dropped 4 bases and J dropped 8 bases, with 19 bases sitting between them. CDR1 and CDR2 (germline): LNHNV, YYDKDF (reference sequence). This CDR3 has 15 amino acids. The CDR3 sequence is CATSTRLVQWGTQYF. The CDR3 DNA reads TGTGCCACCAGCACCCGACTAGTCCAGTGGGGTACGCAGTATTTT.

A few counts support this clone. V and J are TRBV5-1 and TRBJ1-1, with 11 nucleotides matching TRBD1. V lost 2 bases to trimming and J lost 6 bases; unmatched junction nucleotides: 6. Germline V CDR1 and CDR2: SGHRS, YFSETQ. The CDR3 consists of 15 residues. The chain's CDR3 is CASSLGQGAGAEAFF. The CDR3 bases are TGCGCCAGCAGCTTAGGACAGGGGGCCGGCGCTGAAGCTTTCTTT.

The CDR3 sequence is CASSKTTRGFRSNEQYF. The CDR3 bases are TGTGCCAGTAGTAAGACAACCAGGGGGTTTCGTAGCAACGAGCAGTACTTC. This chain connects TRBV19 to TRBJ2-7; 7 nucleotides agree with TRBD1. The CDR3 spans 17 residues. CDR1 is LNHDA and CDR2 is SQIVND in the germline V gene (reference sequence). The trim removed 4 bases at V and 5 bases at J, leaving 17 bases unmatched.

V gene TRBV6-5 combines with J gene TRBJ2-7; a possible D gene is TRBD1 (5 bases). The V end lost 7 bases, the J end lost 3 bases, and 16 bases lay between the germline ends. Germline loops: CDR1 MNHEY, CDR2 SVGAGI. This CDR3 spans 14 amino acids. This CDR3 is CASTLGIGDYEQYF. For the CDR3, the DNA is TGTGCCAGCACCCTAGGTATAGGGGACTACGAGCAGTACTTC.

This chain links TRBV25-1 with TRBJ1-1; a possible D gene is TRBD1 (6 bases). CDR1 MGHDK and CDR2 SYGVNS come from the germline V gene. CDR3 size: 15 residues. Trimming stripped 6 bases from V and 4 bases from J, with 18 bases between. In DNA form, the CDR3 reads TGTGCCAGCAGAGCGCTACAGGGCGGCGGCACTGAAGCTTTCTTT. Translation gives CASRALQGGGTEAFF.

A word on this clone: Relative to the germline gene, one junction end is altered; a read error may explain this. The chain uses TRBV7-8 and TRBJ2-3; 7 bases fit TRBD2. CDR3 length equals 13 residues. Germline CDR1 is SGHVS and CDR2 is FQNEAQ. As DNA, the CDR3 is TGTGGCAGCAGCTTTGAGCGGGAATATACGCAGTATTTT. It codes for CGSSFEREYTQYF. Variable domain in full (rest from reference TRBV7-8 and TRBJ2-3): GAGVSQSPRYKVAKRGQDVALRCDPISGHVSLFWYQQALGQGPEFLTYFQNEAQLDKSGLPSDRFFAERPEGSVSTLKIQRTQQEDSAVYLCGSSFEREYTQYFGPGTRLTVL.

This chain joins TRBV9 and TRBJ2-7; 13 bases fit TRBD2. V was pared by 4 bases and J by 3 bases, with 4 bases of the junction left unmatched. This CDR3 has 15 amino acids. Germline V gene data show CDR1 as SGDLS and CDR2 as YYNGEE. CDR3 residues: CASSPGLAGIYEQYF. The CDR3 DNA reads TGTGCCAGCAGCCCGGGACTAGCGGGAATCTACGAGCAGTACTTC. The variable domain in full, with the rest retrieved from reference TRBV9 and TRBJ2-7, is DSGVTQTPKHLITATGQRVTLRCSPRSGDLSVYWYQQSLDQGLQFLIQYYNGEERAKGNILERFSAQQFPDLHSELNLSSLELGDSALYFCASSPGLAGIYEQYFGPGTRLTVT.

For the CDR3, the DNA is TGTGCCAGCAGGTACAGGGGGGGCACTGAAGCTTTCTTT. It codes for CASRYRGGTEAFF. The chain has TRBV12-3 or TRBV12-4 and TRBJ1-1; 8 bases match TRBD1. V was clipped by 6 bases and J by 4 bases; unmatched bases: 4. The CDR3 sequence is 13 residues long.

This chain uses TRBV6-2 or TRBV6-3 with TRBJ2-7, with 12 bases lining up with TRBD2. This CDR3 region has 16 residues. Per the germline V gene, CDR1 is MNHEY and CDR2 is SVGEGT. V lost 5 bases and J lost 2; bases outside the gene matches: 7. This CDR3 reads CASSTALAGGTYEQYF. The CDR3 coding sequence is TGTGCCAGCAGTACAGCTCTAGCGGGAGGGACCTACGAGCAGTACTTC.

Here the CDR3 DNA reads TGTGCCACCAGCGTCGGGACAGACGCAGATTCAACTAATGAAAAACTGTTTTTT. It encodes CATSVGTDADSTNEKLFF. The rearrangement joins TRBV15 to TRBJ1-4; TRBD1 matches 7 bases. Per the germline V gene, CDR1 is LNHNV and CDR2 is YYDKDF (reference sequence). With 5 bases clipped from V and 0 bases from J, the junction kept 12 bases outside the gene matches. The CDR3 is 18 amino acids. Combining the CDR3 with reference TRBV15 and TRBJ1-4 gives the whole variable domain DAMVIQNPRYQVTQFGKPVTLSCSQTLNHNVMYWYQQKSSQAPKLLFHYYDKDFNNEADTPDNFQSRRPNTSFCFLDIRSPGLGDTAMYLCATSVGTDADSTNEKLFFGSGTQLSVL.

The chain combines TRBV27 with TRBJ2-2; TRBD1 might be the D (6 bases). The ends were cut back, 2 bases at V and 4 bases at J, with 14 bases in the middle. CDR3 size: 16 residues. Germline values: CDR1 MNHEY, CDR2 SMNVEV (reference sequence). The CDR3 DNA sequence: TGTGCCAGCAGTTTAGGTTGGGGGCAGGTCACCGGGGAGCTGTTTTTT. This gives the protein CASSLGWGQVTGELFF.

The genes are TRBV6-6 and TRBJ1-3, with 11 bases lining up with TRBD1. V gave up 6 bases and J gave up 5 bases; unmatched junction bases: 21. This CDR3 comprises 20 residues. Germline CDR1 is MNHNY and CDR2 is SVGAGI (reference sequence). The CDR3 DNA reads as TGTGCCAGCAGCTCATGGGGACAGGGGGGAAGCGAACTCGGCCGAAACACCATATATTTT. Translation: CASSSWGQGGSELGRNTIYF.

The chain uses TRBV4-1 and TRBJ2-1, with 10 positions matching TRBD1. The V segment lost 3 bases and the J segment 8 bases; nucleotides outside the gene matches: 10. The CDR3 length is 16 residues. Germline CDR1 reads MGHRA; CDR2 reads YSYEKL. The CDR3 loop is CASSQEPGQGFYEQFF. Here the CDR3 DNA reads TGCGCCAGCAGCCAGGAGCCGGGACAGGGGTTCTATGAGCAGTTCTTC.

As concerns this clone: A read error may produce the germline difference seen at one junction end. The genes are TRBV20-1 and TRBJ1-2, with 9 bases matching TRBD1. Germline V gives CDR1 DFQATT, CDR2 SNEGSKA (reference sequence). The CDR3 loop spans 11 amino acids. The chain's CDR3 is CGTGRDIGYTF. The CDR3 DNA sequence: TGTGGGACAGGGCGCGACATCGGCTACACCTTC.

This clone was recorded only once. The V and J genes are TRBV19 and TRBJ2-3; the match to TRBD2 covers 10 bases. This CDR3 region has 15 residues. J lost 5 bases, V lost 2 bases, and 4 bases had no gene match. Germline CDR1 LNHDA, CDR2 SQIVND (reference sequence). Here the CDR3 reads CASSIRLAGEDTQYF. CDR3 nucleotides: TGTGCCAGTAGTATACGGCTAGCGGGAGAAGATACGCAGTATTTT.

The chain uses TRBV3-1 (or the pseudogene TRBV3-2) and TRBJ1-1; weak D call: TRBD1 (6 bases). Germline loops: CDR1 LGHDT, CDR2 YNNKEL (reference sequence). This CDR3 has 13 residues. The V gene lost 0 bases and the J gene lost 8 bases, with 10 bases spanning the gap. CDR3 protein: CASSQDRQVEAFF. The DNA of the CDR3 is TGTGCCAGCAGCCAAGACAGACAGGTCGAAGCTTTCTTT.

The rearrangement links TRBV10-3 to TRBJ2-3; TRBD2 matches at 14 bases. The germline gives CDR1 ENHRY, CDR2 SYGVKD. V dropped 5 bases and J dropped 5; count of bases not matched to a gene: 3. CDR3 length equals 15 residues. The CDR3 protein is CAISPGLAGEDTQYF. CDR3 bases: TGTGCCATCAGTCCGGGACTAGCGGGAGAAGATACGCAGTATTTT.

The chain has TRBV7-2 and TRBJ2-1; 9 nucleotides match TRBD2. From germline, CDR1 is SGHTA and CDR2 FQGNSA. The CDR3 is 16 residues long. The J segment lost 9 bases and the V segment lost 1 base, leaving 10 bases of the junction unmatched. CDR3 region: CASSLGSSGVWVEQFF. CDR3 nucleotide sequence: TGTGCCAGCAGCTTAGGATCTAGCGGGGTTTGGGTTGAGCAGTTCTTC. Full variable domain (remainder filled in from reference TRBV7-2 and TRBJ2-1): GAGVSQSPSNKVTEKGKDVELRCDPISGHTALYWYRQSLGQGLEFLIYFQGNSAPDKSGLPSDRFSAERTGGSVSTLTIQRTQQEDSAVYLCASSLGSSGVWVEQFFGPGTRLTVL.

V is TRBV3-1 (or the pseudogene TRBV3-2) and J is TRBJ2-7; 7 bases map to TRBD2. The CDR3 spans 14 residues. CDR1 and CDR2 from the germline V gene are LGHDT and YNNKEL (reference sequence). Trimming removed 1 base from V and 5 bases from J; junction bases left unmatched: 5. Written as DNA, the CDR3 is TGTGCCAGCAGCCAAGGTAGCGGGCGGAACGAGCAGTACTTC. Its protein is CASSQGSGRNEQYF.

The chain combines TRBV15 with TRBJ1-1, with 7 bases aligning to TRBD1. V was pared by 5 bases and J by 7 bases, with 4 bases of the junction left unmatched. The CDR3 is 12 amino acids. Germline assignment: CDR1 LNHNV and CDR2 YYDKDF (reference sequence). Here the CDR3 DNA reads TGTGCCACCAGCGATCGACAGGGTGAAGCTTTCTTT. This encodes CATSDRQGEAFF.

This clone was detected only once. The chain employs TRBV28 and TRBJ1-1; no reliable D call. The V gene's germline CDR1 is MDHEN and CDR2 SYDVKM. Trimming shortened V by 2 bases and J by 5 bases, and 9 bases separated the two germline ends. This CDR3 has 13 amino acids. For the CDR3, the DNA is TGTGCCAGCAGTTTACTCCCCGGGACTGAAGCTTTCTTT. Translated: CASSLLPGTEAFF.

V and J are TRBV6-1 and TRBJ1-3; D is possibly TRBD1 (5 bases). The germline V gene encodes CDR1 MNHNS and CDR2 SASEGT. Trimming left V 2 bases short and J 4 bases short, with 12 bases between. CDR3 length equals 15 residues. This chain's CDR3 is CASSEWGSAGNTIYF. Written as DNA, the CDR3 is TGTGCCAGCAGTGAATGGGGCTCAGCGGGAAACACCATATATTTT.